This T cell receptor beta chain came from a study of shared clonotypes between healthy human individuals. Per the germline V gene, CDR1 is MDHEN and CDR2 is SYDVKM. The V end lost 3 bases, the J end lost 0 bases, and 12 bases lay between the germline ends. This CDR3 has 16 residues. Libraries were prepared by immunoSEQ multiplex PCR; TCRdb keeps only in-frame clonotypes and omits some of them. The table shows over a million clones, with about 96% occurring only once. The chain couples TRBV28 to TRBJ1-5; D possibly corresponds to TRBD1 (5 bases). The receptor was derived from a man aged 25 to 40 in good health. Sample: naive CD4+ T cells sorted from blood. Subset in this sample: CD45RA+ positively selected. CDR3 amino acids: CASSFAQGYSNQPQHF. CDR3 in DNA: TGTGCCAGCAGTTTTGCCCAGGGTTATAGCAATCAGCCCCAGCATTTT.